This T cell receptor beta chain comes out of a study of T-cell reconstitution after alpha-beta-depleted transplantation in children. Study findings and constraints: Hyperexpanded clones declined; after one year, newly produced T cells mostly supplied diversity. About two months after transplant, alpha-beta T cells reportedly came from several hundred expanded graft clones. Surviving recipient cells, namely T cells and thymic progenitors, were the source of high day-60 TCRbeta diversity in some patients.

The CDR3 consists of 12 residues. Trimming cost V 4 bases and J 4 bases, with 10 bases left between them. Germline CDR1 GTSNPN, CDR2 SVGIG (reference sequence). A remark on this clonotype: As yet, its antigen is unknown.

This sample's TCRbeta library carried unique molecular identifier barcodes. TCRdb reanalysed the PCR reads using MiXCR and keeps one entry per CDR3 protein. The sample has about 200,000 distinct CDR3 sequences; approximately 8% are singletons. The V and J genes are TRBV30 and TRBJ2-5; possible D gene TRBD2, 6 bases. The TCR was taken from a male patient aged 2-10 years who had a stem cell transplant for acute myeloid leukemia, so the T cells may come from the graft donor. The material sequenced was PBMCs, mostly from graft donor cells, taken 360 days after TCRalphabeta/CD19-depleted stem cell transplant. The CDR3 coding sequence is TGTGCCTGGATTGGAGGGCTAGAGACCCAGTACTTC. It yields the protein CAWIGGLETQYF.